This T cell receptor (beta chain) was sequenced in a study of cytomegalovirus exposure and HLA in healthy donors. General study results and limits: In vitro checks showed that three CMV-associated chains really do target CMV antigens. The majority of TCR sequences were rare, yet some public TCRs appeared in many donors. In the approximately 130 validation repertoires, 94% of cluster scores exceeded 0, per a later analysis. According to the study, about 180 TCR beta chains were cytomegalovirus-associated.

The germline V gene has CDR1 SGHKS and CDR2 YYEKEE (reference sequence). The CDR3 totals 16 residues. The V gene lost 0 bases and the J gene lost 3 bases, with 15 bases spanning the gap. In regard to this clone: No antigen is known for it.

Some clones are missing from TCRdb's copy, which holds only in-frame ones; the method was immunoSEQ multiplex PCR. The sample yields 150,000 to 200,000 clones, roughly 84% seen once. This chain connects TRBV5-5 to TRBJ2-5; TRBD1 might be the D (6 bases). This sequence was found in a man younger than 45 in good health and CMV-seropositive. Sequencing was performed on PBMCs. CDR3 in amino acids: CASSLGVGQLKETQYF. CDR3 DNA sequence: TGTGCCAGCAGCTTGGGCGTTGGACAGCTCAAAGAGACCCAGTACTTC.